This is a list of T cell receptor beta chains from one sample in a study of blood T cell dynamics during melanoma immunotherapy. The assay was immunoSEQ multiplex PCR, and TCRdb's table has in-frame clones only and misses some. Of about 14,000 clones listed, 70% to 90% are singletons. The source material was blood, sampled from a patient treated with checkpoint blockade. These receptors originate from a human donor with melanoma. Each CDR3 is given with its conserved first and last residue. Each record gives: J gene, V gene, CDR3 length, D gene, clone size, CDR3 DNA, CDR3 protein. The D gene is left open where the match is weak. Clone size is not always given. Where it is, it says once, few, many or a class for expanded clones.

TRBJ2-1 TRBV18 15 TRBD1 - TGTGCCAGCTCCCTCTCAGGACAGGGAAACAATGAGCAGTTCTTC CASSLSGQGNNEQFF
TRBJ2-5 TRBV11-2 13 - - TGTGCCAGCAGCCAACGGACAAAAGAGACCCAGTACTTC CASSQRTKETQYF
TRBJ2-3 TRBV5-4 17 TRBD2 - TGTGCCAGCAGCCCTCCGGGACTAGCGGGAGTCGGGGATACGCAGTATTTT CASSPPGLAGVGDTQYF
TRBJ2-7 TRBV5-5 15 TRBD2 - TGTGCCAGCAGCTTGGAAGGACTAGCGGGTACGAAGCAGTACTTC CASSLEGLAGTKQYF
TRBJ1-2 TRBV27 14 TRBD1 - TGTGCCAGCAGTCTTTCCGGGACAGGCGGTGGCTACACCTTC CASSLSGTGGGYTF
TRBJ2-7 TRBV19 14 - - TGTGCCAGTAGTGTGGGACTCGGATCCGACGAGCAGTACTTC CASSVGLGSDEQYF
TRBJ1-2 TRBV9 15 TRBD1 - TGTGCCAGCAGCGTATTACAGGGGGCGGACTATGGCTACACCTTC CASSVLQGADYGYTF
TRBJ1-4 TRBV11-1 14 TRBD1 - TGTGCCAGCAGCTTAGTAGGACAGGGCGCAAAACTGTTTTTT CASSLVGQGAKLFF
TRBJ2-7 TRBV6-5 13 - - TGTGCCAGCAGACAAATGGGGTCCTACGAGCAGTACTTC CASRQMGSYEQYF
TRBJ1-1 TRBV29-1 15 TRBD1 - TGCAGCGTTGCCACAGGGGCAGGGAGGAACACTGAAGCTTTCTTT CSVATGAGRNTEAFF
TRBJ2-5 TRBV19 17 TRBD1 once TGTGCCAGTAGGAATAAGGACAGGCTATTTTCCCAAGAGACCCAGTACTTC CASRNKDRLFSQETQYF
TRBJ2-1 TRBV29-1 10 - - TGCAGCGTTGGGTACAATGAGCAGTTCTTC CSVGYNEQFF
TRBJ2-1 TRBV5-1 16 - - TGCGCCAGCAGCGGGGACATTCCGGGTAGGGGCAATGAGCAGTTCTTC CASSGDIPGRGNEQFF
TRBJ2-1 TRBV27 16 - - TGTGCCAGCAGTTTATGGGCGGGAAGCTCCTACAATGAGCAGTTCTTC CASSLWAGSSYNEQFF
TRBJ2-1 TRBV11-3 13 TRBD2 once TGTGCCAGCAGCTCAAGGCGGGAGAATGAGCAGTTCTTC CASSSRRENEQFF
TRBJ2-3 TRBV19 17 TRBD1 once TGTGCCAGTAGTATAGGAAGCGGGACAGGGATCACAGATACGCAGTATTTT CASSIGSGTGITDTQYF
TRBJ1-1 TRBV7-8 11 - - TGTGCCAGCAGCGACAGGACGACCGCTTTCTTT CASSDRTTAFF
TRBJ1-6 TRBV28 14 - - TGTGCCAGCAATTCGAACATGAACAATTCACCCCTCCACTTT CASNSNMNNSPLHF
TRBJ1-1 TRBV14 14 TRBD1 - TGTGCCAGCAGCCGCGACAGGGGGCTCGCTGAAGCTTTCTTT CASSRDRGLAEAFF
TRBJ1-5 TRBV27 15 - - TGTGCCAGCAGTTTTGCTGGGATATCCAATCAGCCCCAGCATTTT CASSFAGISNQPQHF
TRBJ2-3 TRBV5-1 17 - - TGCGCCAGCAGCCAGAAGATGGGGGTTGGAGGCACAGATACGCAGTATTTT CASSQKMGVGGTDTQYF
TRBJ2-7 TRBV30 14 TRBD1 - TGTGCCTGGAGTAAGGGGGCTGAAAGCTACGAGCAGTACTTC CAWSKGAESYEQYF
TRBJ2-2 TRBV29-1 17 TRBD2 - TGCAGCGTTGAAGTAGGAGGGGCGGGAGTGGGCACCGGGGAGCTGTTTTTT CSVEVGGAGVGTGELFF
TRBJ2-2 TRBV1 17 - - TGCACCAGCAGCCAAGATCGCCTAGCGGGGTCCACCGGGGAGCTGTTTTTT CTSSQDRLAGSTGELFF
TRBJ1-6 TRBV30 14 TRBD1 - TGTGCCTGGTCCCCACAGGGGAGGGGACTCACCCTCCACTTT CAWSPQGRGLTLHF
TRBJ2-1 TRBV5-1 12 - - TGCGCCAGCAGCCTACTTTGGGGTGAGCAGTTCTTC CASSLLWGEQFF
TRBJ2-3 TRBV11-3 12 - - TGTGCCACCACCCCCCCGCGTCGGTCGCAGTATTTT CATTPPRRSQYF
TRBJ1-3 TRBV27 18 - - TGTGCCAGCAGTTTATCGCCCACCCCAGGGAACTCTGGAAACACCATATATTTT CASSLSPTPGNSGNTIYF